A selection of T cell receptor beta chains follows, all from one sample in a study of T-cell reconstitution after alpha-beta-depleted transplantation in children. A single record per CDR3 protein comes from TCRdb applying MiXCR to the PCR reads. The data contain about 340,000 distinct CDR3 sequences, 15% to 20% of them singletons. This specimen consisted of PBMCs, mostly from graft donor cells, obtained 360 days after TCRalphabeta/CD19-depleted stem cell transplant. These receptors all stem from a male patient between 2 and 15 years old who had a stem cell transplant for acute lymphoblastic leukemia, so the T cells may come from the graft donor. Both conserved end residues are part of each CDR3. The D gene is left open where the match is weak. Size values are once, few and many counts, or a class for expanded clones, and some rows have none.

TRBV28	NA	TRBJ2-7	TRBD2	CASSFDSLAVYEQYF	TGTGCCAGCAGTTTTGATTCACTAGCGGTCTACGAGCAGTACTTC
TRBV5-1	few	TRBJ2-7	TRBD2	CASSLRLLAGGPYEQYF	TGCGCCAGCAGCTTGAGGCTACTAGCGGGAGGTCCCTACGAGCAGTACTTC
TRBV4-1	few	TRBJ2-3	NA	CASSRGPFTDTQYF	TGCGCCAGCAGCCGTGGGCCGTTCACAGATACGCAGTATTTT
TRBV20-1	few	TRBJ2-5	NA	CSAREGGEETQYF	TGCAGTGCTAGAGAGGGGGGAGAAGAGACCCAGTACTTC
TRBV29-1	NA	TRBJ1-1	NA	CSVLQLMNTEAFF	TGCAGCGTCCTACAACTGATGAACACTGAAGCTTTCTTT
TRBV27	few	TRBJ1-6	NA	CASSWGDDYSPLHF	TGTGCCAGCAGTTGGGGGGATGATTATTCACCCCTCCACTTT
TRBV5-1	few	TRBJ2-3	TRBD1	CANSLEDRGPHTDTQYF	TGCGCCAACAGCTTGGAGGACAGGGGCCCTCACACAGATACGCAGTATTTT
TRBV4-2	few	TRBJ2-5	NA	CASSQETGVETQYF	TGTGCCAGCAGCCAAGAGACTGGGGTGGAGACCCAGTACTTC
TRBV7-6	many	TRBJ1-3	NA	CASSPDSSGNTIYF	TGTGCCAGCAGCCCTGACAGCTCTGGAAACACCATATATTTT
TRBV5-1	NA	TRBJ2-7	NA	CASSLTGKADEQYF	TGCGCCAGCAGCTTGACGGGAAAAGCCGACGAGCAGTACTTC
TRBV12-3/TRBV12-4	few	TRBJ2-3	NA	CASKAGLSDTQYF	TGTGCCAGCAAGGCAGGCCTGAGTGATACGCAGTATTTT
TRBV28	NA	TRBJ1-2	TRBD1	CASISGGVVYGYTF	TGTGCCAGCATTTCAGGGGGCGTTGTCTATGGCTACACCTTC
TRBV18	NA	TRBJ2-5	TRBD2	CASSPRASGSQETQYF	TGTGCCAGCTCACCACGGGCTAGCGGGAGCCAAGAGACCCAGTACTTC
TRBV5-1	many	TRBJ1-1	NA	CASSSKDGVNTEAFF	TGCGCCAGCAGCTCAAAGGACGGGGTGAACACTGAAGCTTTCTTT
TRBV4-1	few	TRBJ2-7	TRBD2	CASSQDYKSGRPWEQYF	TGCGCCAGCAGCCAAGATTACAAAAGCGGGAGGCCGTGGGAGCAGTACTTC
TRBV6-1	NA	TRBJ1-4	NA	CASRFFSTGKTEKLFF	TGTGCCAGCAGGTTTTTTTCCACAGGGAAAACTGAAAAACTGTTTTTT
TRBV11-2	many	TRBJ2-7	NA	CASSLSSSAVYEQYF	TGTGCCAGCAGCCTGTCTAGCTCGGCCGTCTACGAGCAGTACTTC
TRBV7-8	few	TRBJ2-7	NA	CASSSGGRTLYEQYF	TGTGCCAGCAGCTCCGGCGGCAGGACGCTTTACGAGCAGTACTTC
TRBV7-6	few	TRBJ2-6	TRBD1	CASSLKGQAFSGANVLTF	TGTGCCAGCAGCTTAAAGGGACAGGCCTTCTCTGGGGCCAACGTCCTGACTTTC
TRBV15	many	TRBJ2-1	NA	CATSRSRENEQFF	TGTGCCACCAGCAGATCCCGAGAGAATGAGCAGTTCTTC
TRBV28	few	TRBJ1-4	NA	CASNPIATNEKLFF	TGTGCCAGCAATCCCATTGCAACTAATGAAAAACTGTTTTTT
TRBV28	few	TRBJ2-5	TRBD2	CASSLLAGGPGGETQYF	TGTGCCAGCAGTTTATTAGCGGGAGGGCCGGGAGGAGAGACCCAGTACTTC
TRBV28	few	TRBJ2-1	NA	CASSWESDYHNEQFF	TGTGCCAGCAGTTGGGAATCAGATTATCACAATGAGCAGTTCTTC
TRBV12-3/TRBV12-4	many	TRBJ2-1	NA	CASSLGLLNEQFF	TGTGCCAGCAGTCTGGGACTTCTCAATGAGCAGTTCTTC
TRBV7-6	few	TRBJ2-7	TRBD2	CASSLEWIAGPYEQYF	TGTGCCAGCAGCTTAGAGTGGATAGCGGGGCCCTACGAGCAGTACTTC
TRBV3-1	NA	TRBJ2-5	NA	CASSQESGDMGETQYF	TGTGCCAGCAGCCAAGAGTCAGGGGATATGGGGGAGACCCAGTACTTC
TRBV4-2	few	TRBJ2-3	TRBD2	CASSPLPITSGRADTQYF	TGTGCCAGCAGCCCCCTCCCCATTACTAGCGGGAGGGCCGATACGCAGTATTTT
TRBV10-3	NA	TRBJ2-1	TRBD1	CAISLDRANEQFF	TGTGCCATCAGTTTGGACAGGGCAAATGAGCAGTTCTTC
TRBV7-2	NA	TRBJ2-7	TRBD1	CASSVQGALTYEQYF	TGTGCCAGCAGCGTACAGGGGGCTCTGACCTACGAGCAGTACTTC
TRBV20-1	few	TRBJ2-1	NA	CSARDGRQFF	TGCAGTGCTAGAGATGGGAGACAGTTCTTC
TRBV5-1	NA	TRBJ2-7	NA	CASSLDRSYHPTEQYF	TGCGCCAGCAGCTTGGACAGGTCCTATCATCCTACCGAGCAGTACTTC
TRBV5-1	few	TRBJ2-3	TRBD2	CASSRAYAGVTDTQYF	TGCGCCAGCAGCAGGGCCTACGCGGGAGTCACAGATACGCAGTATTTT
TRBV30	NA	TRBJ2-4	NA	CAWTAAKNIQYF	TGTGCCTGGACGGCGGCGAAAAACATTCAGTACTTC
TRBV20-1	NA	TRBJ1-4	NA	CSPLGGPQDLSTNEKLFF	TGCAGTCCCCTAGGGGGGCCGCAGGATCTTTCAACTAATGAAAAACTGTTTTTT
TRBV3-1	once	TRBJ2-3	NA	CASSPRTAITDTQYF	TGTGCCAGCAGCCCGCGGACAGCGATCACAGATACGCAGTATTTT
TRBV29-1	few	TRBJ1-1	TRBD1	CSVGTGNTEAFF	TGCAGCGTAGGGACAGGGAATACTGAAGCTTTCTTT
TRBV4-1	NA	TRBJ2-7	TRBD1	CASSPNPRGKYEQYF	TGCGCCAGCAGCCCGAACCCCAGGGGGAAGTACGAGCAGTACTTC
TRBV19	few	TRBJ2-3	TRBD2	CASSTSPGLAGDTQYF	TGTGCCAGTAGTACCTCCCCGGGACTAGCGGGAGATACGCAGTATTTT
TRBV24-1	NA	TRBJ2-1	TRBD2	CATGPRGEGPRSEQFF	TGTGCCACCGGTCCGCGAGGGGAGGGCCCTCGTAGTGAGCAGTTCTTC
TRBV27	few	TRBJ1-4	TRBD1	CASSLGPGQGATDEKLFF	TGTGCCAGCAGTTTAGGTCCGGGACAGGGGGCGACTGATGAAAAACTGTTTTTT
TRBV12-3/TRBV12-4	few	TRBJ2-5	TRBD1	CASSHLGQGKETQYF	TGTGCCAGCAGCCACTTGGGACAGGGTAAAGAGACCCAGTACTTC